Listed below are T cell receptor beta chains from one sample, sequenced in a study of cytomegalovirus exposure and HLA in healthy donors. The table came from immunoSEQ multiplex PCR; TCRdb's copy has only in-frame clones and leaves some out. The repertoire holds around 300,000 clones, about 86% seen once, with about 1% in the top ten. The source material was PBMCs. All receptors come from a woman aged 18-35 years in good health and CMV-seronegative. Both conserved end residues are trimmed from each CDR3. Each record gives: V gene, CDR3 protein.

TRBV25-1 ASSDGDRPQH
TRBV9 ASSREGQRRYEQY
TRBV5-1 ASSLASGISNAGELF
TRBV11-2 ASSLGPTEY
TRBV9 ASSVDSDTQY
TRBV28 ASSLSDRGRNTEAF
TRBV27 ASSSPTAIGHQPQH
TRBV11-2 ASSPRGASQPQH
TRBV5-1 ASSRYPGTSLNNEQF
TRBV5-1 ASRGLSSTYGYT
TRBV29-1 SVLTGPNTEAF
TRBV9 ASSVAGDARANVLT
TRBV14 ASSQVTGQETQY
TRBV18 ASSLGQGPPNYGYT
TRBV2 ASSYNQETQY
TRBV7-6 ASSWWGQTKGTGELF
TRBV5-1 ASSLSSSVRGSTDTQY
TRBV30 AQLGTLKNTEAF
TRBV5-4 ASNTDRGRNTGELF
TRBV28 ASSLLQGGPYEQY
TRBV5-1 ASTFLDSDYGYT
TRBV27 ASSLSQRGASSYNEQF
TRBV5-6 ASQQGDFEQY
TRBV27 ASSLASGGPYGEQF
TRBV5-1 ASSTQGYGYT
TRBV28 AIAGVNTGELF
TRBV7-9 ASSTSGKYPTFFGELF
TRBV12-5 ASGLSKTSGRGGDTQY
TRBV28 ASSLVGGNTEAF
TRBV5-6 ASSLVDRGEKLF
TRBV27 ASSSPRPPREQY
TRBV19 ASSLTSYTQY
TRBV28 ASSPTTFDTEAF
TRBV5-1 ASSRYLLGTSGLTDTQY
TRBV7-8 ASSPSRRPSTDTQY
TRBV2 ASSEARGRGPNTEAF
TRBV6-5 ASKYTGELF
TRBV5-1 ASSLTLRGNTIY
TRBV4-1 ASSPLKRGFGETQY
TRBV5-1 ASSLGTQARYEQY
TRBV7-2 ASSGTVYGYT
TRBV7-9 ASSLPQDISATNEKLF
TRBV5-1 ASSRTGGAIDGYT
TRBV7-9 ASSPYAGVSSYNEQF
TRBV11-2 ASSPRGAGGPYTGELF
TRBV7-2 ASSSLAGVYNEQF
TRBV4-3 ASSQDIRGATNTIY
TRBV9 ASSVGTGLTNEKLF
TRBV13 ASSLAGVYNEQF